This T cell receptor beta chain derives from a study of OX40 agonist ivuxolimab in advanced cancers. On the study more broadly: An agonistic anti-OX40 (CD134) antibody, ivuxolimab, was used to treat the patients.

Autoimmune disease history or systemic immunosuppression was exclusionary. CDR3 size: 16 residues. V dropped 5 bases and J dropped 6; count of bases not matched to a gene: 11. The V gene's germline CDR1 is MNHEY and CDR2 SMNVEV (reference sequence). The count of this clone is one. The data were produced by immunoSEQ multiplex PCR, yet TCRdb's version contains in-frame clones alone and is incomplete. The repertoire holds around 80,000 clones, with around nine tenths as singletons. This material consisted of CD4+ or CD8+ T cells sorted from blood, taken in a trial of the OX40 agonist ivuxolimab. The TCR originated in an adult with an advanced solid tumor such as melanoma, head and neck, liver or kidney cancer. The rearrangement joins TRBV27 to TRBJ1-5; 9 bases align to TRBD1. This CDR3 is CASSQGTGRGGQPQHF. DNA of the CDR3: TGTGCCAGCAGTCAAGGGACAGGGAGAGGGGGTCAGCCCCAGCATTTT.